This T cell receptor beta chain was sequenced in a study of cytomegalovirus exposure and HLA in healthy donors. Study observations and caveats: Among immune exposure information, only CMV serostatus was available. Overall, approximately 150 TCR beta chains were annotated as cytomegalovirus-associated. Common viral pathogens seemed, in a later analysis, to connect with several of the most significant clusters.

Note on this clone: Its specificity is unknown.

Primers for the PCR totalled 60 Vbeta and 13 Jbeta. TCRdb's copy holds only in-frame clones and misses some; the assay was immunoSEQ multiplex PCR. The data show 150,000 to 160,000 clones, 80% seen once. This CDR3 region has 14 residues. Trimming removed 2 bases at V and 7 bases at J, with 15 bases between. Germline V gene data show CDR1 as KGHSH and CDR2 as LQKENI. The rearrangement joins TRBV18 to TRBJ2-7, with D perhaps TRBD2 (5 bases). The sequenced sample consisted of PBMCs. The origin of this receptor is a woman in her thirties or forties in good health and CMV-seropositive. The CDR3 region has the DNA TGTGCCAGCTCACCAGAGGGAGTGATTCGGGAGCAGTACTTC. Protein product: CASSPEGVIREQYF.